This T cell receptor beta chain came from a study of T cells in Graves' hyperthyroidism and ophthalmopathy. Overall study findings and caveats: In the blood, most expanded thyroid clonotypes above 0.001 appeared as well.

This clonotype was counted ten times or more. The antigen remains unidentified. This CDR3 comprises 15 residues. The germline CDR1 and CDR2 sequences are GTSNPN and SVGIG (reference sequence). V lost 7 bases to trimming and J lost 0 bases, with 18 bases between them. Researchers took RNA transcripts and amplified the TCR beta CDR3 regions from them. In the first-round RT-PCR of the TCR CDR3, the HTBI primer set was used. Using its own MiXCR run on the multiplex PCR reads, TCRdb lists one record per CDR3 protein. The table lists 500,000 to 550,000 distinct CDR3 sequences, roughly 20% of them singletons. Across 18 months, stable Graves' hyperthyroidism was marked by no progression to ophthalmopathy. Uncontrolled infections, other autoimmune diseases, pregnancy or lactation led to exclusion of patients.

The specimen was blood. The sequence came from a man aged 18 to 29 with Graves' hyperthyroidism. V and J are TRBV30 and TRBJ1-1; D is perhaps TRBD1 (5 bases). CDR3 protein: CASTPGLVMNTEAFF. The CDR3 nucleotides read TGTGCCTCCACCCCGGGGCTTGTCATGAACACTGAAGCTTTCTTT.